What follows describes a single T cell receptor beta chain. The CDR3 length is 15 residues. The junction had 6 bases not matched to a gene; V was cut back by 4 bases and J by 2 bases. CDR1 is KGHSH and CDR2 is LQKENI in the germline V gene. The assay was immunoSEQ multiplex PCR, and TCRdb's table has in-frame clones only and misses some. The table includes about 79,000 clones, more than 85% detected once. These data belong to a study of OX40 agonist ivuxolimab in advanced cancers. This chain joins TRBV18 and TRBJ2-5, with 8 positions matching TRBD2. Sequences were derived from CD4+ or CD8+ T cells sorted from blood, sampled in a trial of the OX40 agonist ivuxolimab. The clonotype was recovered from an adult with an advanced solid tumor such as melanoma, head and neck, liver or kidney cancer. The DNA of the CDR3 is TGTGCCAGCTCACAGGGGACTAGTCGGCAAGAGACCCAGTACTTC. As protein: CASSQGTSRQETQYF.